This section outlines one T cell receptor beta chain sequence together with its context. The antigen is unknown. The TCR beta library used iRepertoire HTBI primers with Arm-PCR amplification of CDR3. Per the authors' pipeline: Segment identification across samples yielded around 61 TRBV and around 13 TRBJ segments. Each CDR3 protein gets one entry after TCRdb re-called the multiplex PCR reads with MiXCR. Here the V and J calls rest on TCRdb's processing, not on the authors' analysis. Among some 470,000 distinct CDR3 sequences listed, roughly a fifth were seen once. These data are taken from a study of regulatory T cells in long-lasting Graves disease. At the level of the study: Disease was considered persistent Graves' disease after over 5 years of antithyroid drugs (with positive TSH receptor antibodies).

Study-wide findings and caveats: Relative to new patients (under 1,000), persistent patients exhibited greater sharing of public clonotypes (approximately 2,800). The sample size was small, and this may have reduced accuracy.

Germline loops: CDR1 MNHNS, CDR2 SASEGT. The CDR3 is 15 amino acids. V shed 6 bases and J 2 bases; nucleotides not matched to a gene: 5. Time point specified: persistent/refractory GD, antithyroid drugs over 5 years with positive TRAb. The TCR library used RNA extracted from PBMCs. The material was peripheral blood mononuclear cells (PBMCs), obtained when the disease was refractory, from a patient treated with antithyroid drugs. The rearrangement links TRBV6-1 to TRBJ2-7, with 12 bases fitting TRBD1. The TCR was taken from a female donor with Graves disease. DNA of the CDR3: TGTGCCAGCAGGACCGGGACAGGGGGCGCCTACGAGCAGTACTTC. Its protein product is CASRTGTGGAYEQYF.